Below, 11 T cell receptor beta chains from the same sample are listed, as sequenced in a study of response to subunit inactivated influenza vaccine. TCRdb reanalysed the RT-PCR reads using MiXCR and keeps one entry per CDR3 protein. This sample yields some 850,000 distinct CDR3 sequences, of which approximately 17% are seen a single time; approximately 11% belongs to the top ten. Sequenced material: PBMCs from blood, taken 4 to 6 days after vaccination. The receptors shown here come from a man aged 50 or older who received an inactivated influenza vaccine.

This clonotype turned up a few times. This chain uses TRBV7-2 with TRBJ2-7; 7 bases align to TRBD2. Germline lookup yields CDR1 SGHTA and CDR2 FQGNSA. Trimming at V came to 5 bases and at J to 6 bases, leaving 13 bases not matched to a gene. The CDR3 covers 15 residues. The CDR3 bases are TGTGCCAGCAGCAGCCGACAGAGGAGGGAGGGCGAGCAGTACTTC. It encodes CASSSRQRREGEQYF.

This clonotype was found many times. The chain recombines TRBV4-3 with TRBJ2-3, with 8 bases identical to TRBD2. Germline V CDR1 and CDR2: LGHNA, YSLEER. The CDR3 covers 16 residues. V was pared by 1 base and J by 6 bases, with 9 bases of the junction left unmatched. Here the CDR3 DNA reads TGCGCCAGCAGCCAAGTCCCAGCGGGAGTAGGGGATACGCAGTATTTT. Encoded protein: CASSQVPAGVGDTQYF.

This chain uses TRBV29-1 with TRBJ2-7, with D possibly TRBD1 on 6 matching bases. The V gene's germline CDR1 is SQVTM and CDR2 ANQGSEA. This CDR3 spans 12 amino acids. V was pared by 4 bases and J by 5 bases, with 12 bases between. The CDR3: CSVGPGGDEQYF. The DNA of the CDR3 is TGCAGCGTTGGGCCTGGGGGCGACGAGCAGTACTTC.

V and J are TRBV6-5 and TRBJ1-1, with a possible D match to TRBD1 (6 bases). Germline V gives CDR1 MNHEY, CDR2 SVGAGI. The CDR3 is made up of 15 amino acids. V lost 2 bases and J lost 4, with 14 bases in between. For the CDR3, the DNA is TGTGCCAGCAGTTACGCCCATAGAGGGGGCACTGAAGCTTTCTTT. This gives the protein CASSYAHRGGTEAFF.

This clonotype has a handful of counts. This chain connects TRBV12-3 or TRBV12-4 to TRBJ2-7; 9 bases are shared with TRBD1. J was trimmed by 2 bases and V by 5 bases; bases with no gene match: 13. This CDR3 has 17 residues. The CDR3 region has the DNA TGTGCCAGCAGTCGTAAGTTCGGGACAGGGAACCCCTACGAGCAGTACTTC. This gives the protein CASSRKFGTGNPYEQYF.

A few counts support this clonotype. The V call is TRBV6-1, the J call TRBJ1-1; possibly TRBD1 for D (5 bases). Trimming shortened V by 2 bases and J by 3 bases, and 10 bases separated the two germline ends. In germline, CDR1 is MNHNS, CDR2 SASEGT. The CDR3 consists of 14 residues. The CDR3 sequence: CASSERGEDTEAFF. The CDR3 nucleotides are TGTGCCAGCAGTGAACGAGGGGAGGACACTGAAGCTTTCTTT.

This clonotype turned up a few times. This chain links TRBV20-1 with TRBJ2-4; D gene uncertain. Trimming removed 3 bases at V and 0 bases at J, with 9 bases between. Germline loops: CDR1 DFQATT, CDR2 SNEGSKA (reference sequence). The CDR3 consists of 14 residues. In nucleotides, the CDR3 is TGCAGTGCTAGTTTGGGCCTAGCCAAAAACATTCAGTACTTC. Residues: CSASLGLAKNIQYF.

This sequence joins TRBV20-1 and TRBJ1-6, with D perhaps TRBD1 (5 bases). CDR3 length: 14 amino acids. Deletions cut 3 bases from V and 10 bases from J, with 16 bases between. The germline V gene has CDR1 DFQATT and CDR2 SNEGSKA (reference sequence). CDR3 sequence: CSASSQGGYSPLHF. The CDR3 region has the DNA TGCAGTGCTAGCAGCCAGGGCGGGTACTCACCCCTCCACTTT.

The rearrangement uses TRBV5-1 and TRBJ2-3; 10 bases fit TRBD2. V shed 1 base, J shed 14 bases, and the junction held 10 bases outside the gene matches. CDR1 and CDR2 from the germline V gene are SGHRS and YFSETQ. The CDR3 is 14 amino acids. CDR3 amino acids: CASSLNSPSGGRYF. Written as DNA, the CDR3 is TGCGCCAGCAGCTTGAATTCTCCTAGCGGGGGCAGGTATTTT.

This clonotype was observed many times. The genes are TRBV5-5 and TRBJ2-1; D possibly corresponds to TRBD2 (5 bases). CDR1 is SGHKS, CDR2 YYEKEE, per germline (reference sequence). This CDR3 has 11 amino acids. V dropped 4 bases and J dropped 11 bases, with 10 bases sitting between them. CDR3 in amino acids: CASSLGLKQFF. The CDR3 DNA reads TGTGCCAGCAGCCTCGGACTCAAGCAGTTCTTC.

This clonotype was counted ten times or more. The chain couples TRBV5-5 to TRBJ2-1; D not certain. V was shortened by 4 bases and J by 6 bases, with 11 bases between the two germline ends. CDR1 and CDR2 from the germline V gene are SGHKS and YYEKEE (reference sequence). This CDR3 contains 13 residues. The CDR3 nucleotides are TGTGCCAGCAGCACTGGGCCCGGCAATGAGCAGTTCTTC. It is translated as CASSTGPGNEQFF.